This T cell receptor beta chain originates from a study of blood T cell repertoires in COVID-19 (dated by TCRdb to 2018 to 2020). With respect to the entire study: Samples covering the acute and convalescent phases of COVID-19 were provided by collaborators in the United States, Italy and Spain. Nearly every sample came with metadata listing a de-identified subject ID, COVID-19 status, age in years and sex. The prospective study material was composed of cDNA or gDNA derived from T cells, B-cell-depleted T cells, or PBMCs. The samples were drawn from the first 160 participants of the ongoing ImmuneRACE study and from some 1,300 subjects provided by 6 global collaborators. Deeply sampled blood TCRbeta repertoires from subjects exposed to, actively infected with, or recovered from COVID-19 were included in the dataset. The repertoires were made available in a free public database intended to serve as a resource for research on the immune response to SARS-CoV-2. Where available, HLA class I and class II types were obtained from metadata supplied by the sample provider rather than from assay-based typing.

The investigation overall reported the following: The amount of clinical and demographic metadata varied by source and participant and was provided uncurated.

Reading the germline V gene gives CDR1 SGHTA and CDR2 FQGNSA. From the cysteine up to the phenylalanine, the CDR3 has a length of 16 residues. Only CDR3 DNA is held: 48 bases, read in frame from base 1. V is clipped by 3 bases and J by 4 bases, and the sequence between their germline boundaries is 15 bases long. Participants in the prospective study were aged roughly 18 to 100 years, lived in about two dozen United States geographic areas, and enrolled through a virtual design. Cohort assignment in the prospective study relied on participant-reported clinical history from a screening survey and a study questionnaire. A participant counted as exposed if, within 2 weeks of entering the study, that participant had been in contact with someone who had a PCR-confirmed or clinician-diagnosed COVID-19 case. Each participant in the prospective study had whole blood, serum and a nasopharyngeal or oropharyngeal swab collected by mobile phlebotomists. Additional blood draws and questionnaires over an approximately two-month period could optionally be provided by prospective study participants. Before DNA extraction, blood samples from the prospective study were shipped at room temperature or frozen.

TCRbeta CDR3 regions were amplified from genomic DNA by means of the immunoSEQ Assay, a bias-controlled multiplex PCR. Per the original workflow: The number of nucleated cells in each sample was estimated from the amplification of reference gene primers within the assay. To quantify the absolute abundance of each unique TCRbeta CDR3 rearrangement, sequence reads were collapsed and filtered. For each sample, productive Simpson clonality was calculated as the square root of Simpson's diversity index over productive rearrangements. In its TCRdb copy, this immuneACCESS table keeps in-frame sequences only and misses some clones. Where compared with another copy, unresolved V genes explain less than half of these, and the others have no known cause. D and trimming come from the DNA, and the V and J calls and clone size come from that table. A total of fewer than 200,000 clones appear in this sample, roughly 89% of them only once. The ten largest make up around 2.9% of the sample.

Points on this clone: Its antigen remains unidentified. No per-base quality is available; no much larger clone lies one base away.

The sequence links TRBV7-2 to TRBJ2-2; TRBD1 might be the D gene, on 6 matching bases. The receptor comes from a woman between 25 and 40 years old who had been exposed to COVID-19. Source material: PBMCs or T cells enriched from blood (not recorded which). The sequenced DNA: TGTGCCAGCAGCTTTTTGGCCAGGGGAGCCACCGGGGAGCTGTTTTTT. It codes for CASSFLARGATGELFF.